Below, 27 T cell receptor beta chains from the same sample are listed, as sequenced in a study of blood T cell repertoires in COVID-19. The method was immunoSEQ multiplex PCR; TCRdb's version includes in-frame clones alone and lacks a portion of them. The sample has fewer than 75,000 clones, more than 90% seen once. The sample was peripheral blood. These receptors all stem from a human donor in a cohort sampled during active COVID-19.

The chain links TRBV30 to TRBJ1-2, with a tentative D call TRBD1 (5 bases). Germline CDR1 reads GTSNPN; CDR2 reads SVGIG (reference sequence). This CDR3 is 13 amino acids long. The V end was cut by 8 bases, the J end by 2 bases, with 15 bases between. The DNA for the CDR3 is TGTGCCCTAGCGTGGGGGGGGAACTATGGCTACACCTTC. Its protein is CALAWGGNYGYTF.

CDR3 loop: CASSVGTGRPYNEQFF. CDR3 DNA: TGTGCCAGCAGCGTAGGGACAGGGAGACCCTACAATGAGCAGTTCTTC. This chain connects TRBV7-3 to TRBJ2-1; 9 bases are a match to TRBD1. This CDR3 is built from 16 residues. Per germline, CDR1 SGHTA and CDR2 FQGTGA. With V trimmed by 5 bases and J by 2 bases, 7 bases remained unmatched.

The chain combines TRBV6-2 or TRBV6-3 with TRBJ2-5, with D tentatively TRBD2 (6 bases). The V end was cut by 2 bases, the J end by 7 bases, with 11 bases between. The CDR3 is 13 amino acids. CDR1 is MNHEY, CDR2 SVGEGT, per germline. As DNA, the CDR3 is TGTGCCAGCAGTTACGGGGGGTTAGGGACCCAGTACTTC. This encodes CASSYGGLGTQYF.

The chain carries TRBV3-1 (or the pseudogene TRBV3-2) and TRBJ2-3, with D uncertain. This CDR3 region has 15 residues. CDR1 LGHDT and CDR2 YNNKEL come from the germline V gene (reference sequence). The germline V and J ends were trimmed by 1 base and 0 bases, with 8 bases remaining between them. The CDR3: CASSQALVSTDTQYF. DNA of the CDR3: TGTGCCAGCAGCCAAGCACTCGTGAGCACAGATACGCAGTATTTT.

This clone was seen just once. This chain links TRBV6-1 with TRBJ2-7, with TRBD2 matching over 7 bases. In germline, CDR1 is MNHNS, CDR2 SASEGT. The CDR3 length is 15 residues. With V trimmed by 3 bases and J by 2 bases, 7 bases remained unmatched. DNA of the CDR3: TGTGCCAGCAGTGATTCCGGGACTACCCCCTACGAGCAGTACTTC. It is translated as CASSDSGTTPYEQYF.

This chain joins TRBV29-1 and TRBJ1-1, with D perhaps matching TRBD1 (6 bases). In germline, CDR1 is SQVTM, CDR2 ANQGSEA. This CDR3 spans 13 amino acids. The V end lost 5 bases, the J end lost 1 base, and 11 bases lay between the germline ends. In DNA, the CDR3 is TGCAGCGTTTTAGGGGGACCGAACACTGAAGCTTTCTTT. Protein sequence: CSVLGGPNTEAFF.

The CDR3 DNA is TGTGCCAGCGGGGGCGATAATTCACCCCTCCACTTT. This translates into CASGGDNSPLHF. The chain carries TRBV3-1 (or the pseudogene TRBV3-2) and TRBJ1-6; tentative D call: TRBD1 (6 bases). Between the trimmed V and J ends, which lost 8 bases and 5 bases, there was a span of 7 bases. CDR1 LGHDT and CDR2 YNNKEL come from the germline V gene (reference sequence). This CDR3 contains 12 residues.

This chain connects TRBV25-1 to TRBJ1-2; TRBD1 agrees at 7 bases. The germline V gene encodes CDR1 MGHDK and CDR2 SYGVNS. The CDR3 has 14 residues. V shed 6 bases, J shed 4 bases, and the junction held 8 bases outside the gene matches. CDR3 in DNA: TGTGCCAGCAGCGCAAAGGGACAGCTCTATGGCTACACCTTC. It encodes CASSAKGQLYGYTF.

This chain joins TRBV6-2 or TRBV6-3 and TRBJ1-1; D uncertain. The CDR3 is made up of 14 amino acids. V was clipped by 5 bases and J by 1 base, with 11 bases between them. From germline, CDR1 is MNHEY and CDR2 SVGEGT. CDR3 DNA: TGTGCCAGCAGTAACCGAGGAGCGAACACTGAAGCTTTCTTT. It encodes CASSNRGANTEAFF.

In this sample, this clone turned up once. The rearrangement uses TRBV10-3 and TRBJ2-3; 8 nucleotides align to TRBD1. In germline, CDR1 is ENHRY, CDR2 SYGVKD. The CDR3 is made up of 18 amino acids. V shed 6 bases, J shed 1 base, and the junction held 15 bases outside the gene matches. Written as DNA, the CDR3 is TGTGCCATCAGGGGGACAGGCAGAGGGCCAGCCGGCACAGATACGCAGTATTTT. Residues: CAIRGTGRGPAGTDTQYF.

The V and J genes are TRBV5-1 and TRBJ2-5; no firm D call. V gave up 1 base and J gave up 5 bases, with 12 bases separating them. The germline CDR1 and CDR2 sequences are SGHRS and YFSETQ. The CDR3 is 14 amino acids. The CDR3 DNA reads as TGCGCCAGCAGCTTGCCGCCCTTGAGGGAGACCCAGTACTTC. Its translation: CASSLPPLRETQYF.

The chain links TRBV9 to TRBJ2-3; 7 bases map to TRBD1. The V gene's germline CDR1 is SGDLS and CDR2 YYNGEE. V was clipped by 0 bases and J by 5 bases; unmatched bases: 6. The CDR3 is 15 residues long. DNA for the CDR3: TGTGCCAGCAGCGTAGTAGGGGCAGGGGGAGATACGCAGTATTTT. This gives the protein CASSVVGAGGDTQYF.

V is TRBV29-1 and J is TRBJ2-1; 9 bases match TRBD2. Germline V gene lookup returns CDR1 SQVTM and CDR2 ANQGSEA. The CDR3 spans 16 residues. Unmatched junction bases numbered 14, after V lost 4 bases and J lost 7 bases. The CDR3 reads CSVGPPSSGIRNEQFF. CDR3 sequence (DNA): TGCAGCGTTGGGCCCCCCTCTAGCGGGATAAGGAATGAGCAGTTCTTC.

This sequence joins TRBV27 and TRBJ2-1, with 9 bases lining up with TRBD1. V lost 6 bases, J lost 3 bases, and 6 bases stayed unmatched. The germline gives CDR1 MNHEY, CDR2 SMNVEV (reference sequence). The CDR3 sequence is 15 residues long. The CDR3 sequence is CASSRGDRDYNEQFF. DNA for the CDR3: TGTGCCAGCAGCCGGGGGGACAGGGACTACAATGAGCAGTTCTTC.

This rearrangement joins TRBV7-8 to TRBJ1-6, with D tentatively TRBD1 (6 bases). The V and J ends lost 5 bases and 1 base respectively, with 21 bases between them. The germline CDR1 and CDR2 sequences are SGHVS and FQNEAQ. The CDR3 has 19 amino acids. CDR3 sequence reads: CASSPGQPLPGSYNSPLHF. The CDR3 DNA follows: TGTGCCAGCAGCCCAGGACAGCCACTACCCGGTTCCTATAATTCACCCCTCCACTTT.

The chain combines TRBV28 with TRBJ2-2; 7 positions agree with TRBD2. Germline V CDR1 and CDR2: MDHEN, SYDVKM. The V segment lost 8 bases and the J segment 4 bases; nucleotides outside the gene matches: 4. This CDR3 contains 13 residues. As DNA, the CDR3 is TGTGCCAGCGGTAGCGGGCGCACCGGGGAGCTGTTTTTT. Protein product: CASGSGRTGELFF.

The chain links TRBV4-3 to TRBJ2-1; TRBD2 matches 9 bases. This CDR3 comprises 15 residues. V gave up 1 base and J gave up 8 bases; unmatched junction bases: 6. Germline loops: CDR1 LGHNA, CDR2 YSLEER. The CDR3 nucleotides are TGCGCCAGCAGCCAAGCGGGACTAGCCGGCTATGAGCAGTTCTTC. Translated, it gives CASSQAGLAGYEQFF.

This clone has only a few counts. This sequence joins TRBV4-2 and TRBJ1-1, with unresolved D. Trimming shortened V by 0 bases and J by 0 bases, and 5 bases separated the two germline ends. Germline lookup yields CDR1 LGHNA and CDR2 YNFKEQ. The CDR3 runs to 14 residues. CDR3 sequence reads: CASSQDRLNTEAFF. CDR3 nucleotide sequence: TGTGCCAGCAGCCAAGACAGGCTGAACACTGAAGCTTTCTTT.

This chain connects TRBV6-4 to TRBJ2-5; weak D call: TRBD1 (5 bases). CDR1 is MRHNA, CDR2 SNTAGT, per germline. The length of the CDR3 is 17 residues. With 2 bases removed from V and 0 bases from J, the gap between germline ends came to 16 bases. The CDR3 protein is CASSDLDTYRYQETQYF. The DNA for the CDR3 is TGTGCCAGCAGTGACCTGGACACCTATAGGTACCAAGAGACCCAGTACTTC.

The chain is built from TRBV24-1 and TRBJ2-1; D gene ambiguous. The CDR3 sequence is 14 residues long. Trimming cost V 6 bases and J 7 bases, with 15 bases left between them. Germline V gene data show CDR1 as KGHDR and CDR2 as SFDVKD. CDR3 protein: CATSKATGGNEQFF. CDR3 DNA sequence: TGTGCCACCAGTAAGGCGACTGGCGGAAATGAGCAGTTCTTC.

V is TRBV5-8 and J is TRBJ2-3; D might be TRBD1 (7 bases). Germline CDR1 and CDR2: SGHTS and YDEGEE. V dropped 5 bases and J dropped 4 bases, with 17 bases sitting between them. The length of the CDR3 is 15 residues. The DNA for the CDR3 is TGTGCCAGCAGAGAGGAGGGGGCACCCTCAGATACGCAGTATTTT. Protein product: CASREEGAPSDTQYF.

The rearrangement links TRBV4-1 to TRBJ2-7; possible D gene TRBD2, 5 bases. The length of the CDR3 is 14 residues. V shed 2 bases and J shed 1 base, with 9 bases lying between them. The germline CDR1 and CDR2 sequences are MGHRA and YSYEKL. The CDR3 sequence is CASSQPTRSYEQYF. DNA of the CDR3: TGCGCCAGCAGCCAACCAACTAGATCCTACGAGCAGTACTTC.

V and J are TRBV2 and TRBJ2-1; D is possibly TRBD2 (5 bases). CDR3 length: 13 amino acids. Germline V gene sequence: CDR1 SNHLY, CDR2 FYNNEI. V was cut by 4 bases and J by 3 bases, with 7 bases left in between. CDR3 nucleotide sequence: TGTGCCAGCAGTGTCGGGAACTACAATGAGCAGTTCTTC. This gives the protein CASSVGNYNEQFF.

The chain recombines TRBV27 with TRBJ2-3; TRBD2 might be the D (6 bases). This CDR3 is 13 amino acids long. V gave up 7 bases and J gave up 2 bases, with 10 bases separating them. Germline CDR1 reads MNHEY; CDR2 reads SMNVEV (reference sequence). The CDR3 loop reads CASTAGPTDTQYF. Written as DNA, the CDR3 is TGTGCCAGCACGGCGGGACCCACAGATACGCAGTATTTT.

This chain uses TRBV28 with TRBJ2-3; 11 positions agree with TRBD2. Looked up from germline, CDR1 is MDHEN and CDR2 is SYDVKM. This CDR3 comprises 16 residues. V shed 5 bases, J shed 2 bases, and the junction held 6 bases outside the gene matches. The CDR3 protein is CASSDRTSGFTDTQYF. The CDR3 nucleotides are TGTGCCAGCAGTGATCGGACTAGCGGGTTCACAGATACGCAGTATTTT.

V and J are TRBV18 and TRBJ2-7; 8 bases match TRBD1. The CDR3 extends over 14 amino acids. V was clipped by 4 bases and J by 4 bases; unmatched bases: 6. Germline loops: CDR1 KGHSH, CDR2 LQKENI. CDR3 sequence: CASSLGQGPYEQYF. The CDR3, as DNA: TGTGCCAGCTCACTCGGACAGGGTCCATACGAGCAGTACTTC.

V and J are TRBV6-5 and TRBJ2-7; 10 nucleotides line up with TRBD1. The CDR3 has 14 amino acids. V was clipped by 6 bases and J by 3 bases; unmatched bases: 5. In germline, CDR1 is MNHEY, CDR2 SVGAGI. This chain's CDR3 is CASSPGTGDYEQYF. The CDR3 DNA reads as TGTGCCAGCAGCCCCGGGACAGGGGACTACGAGCAGTACTTC.